These 8 T cell receptor beta chains originate from one sample sequenced in a study of early T cells in non-severe SARS-CoV-2 infection (dated by TCRdb to the early 2020s). The library was obtained by 5' RACE. Sequencing took place on a NextSeq 500. Through fastp at Q25 and MiXCR, TCRdb rebuilt clones from the public reads, retaining in-frame beta chains. Entries that share a CDR3 protein sequence are merged under the most common genes and DNA. For this sample the table gives roughly 100,000 distinct CDR3 sequences, of which around 15% were detected only once. The ten biggest clones cover under 6.5% of the sample. The sample was whole blood. The origin of the receptors is an adult who was a healthcare worker with PCR-confirmed SARS-CoV-2 infection or an uninfected control (not recorded which).

This sequence joins TRBV7-9 and TRBJ1-6; D not certain. The CDR3 runs 12 residues. The germline gives CDR1 SEHNR, CDR2 FQNEAQ (reference sequence). The V end lost 3 bases, the J end lost 9 bases, and 6 bases lay between the germline ends. The CDR3 loop reads CASSFKGSPLHF. The CDR3 DNA reads as TGTGCCAGCAGCTTTAAGGGTTCACCCCTCCACTTT.

This clonotype has a handful of counts. The chain has TRBV7-2 and TRBJ1-1; no reliable D call. V lost 5 bases and J 11 bases, leaving 24 bases between the germline ends. CDR1 SGHTA and CDR2 FQGNSA come from the germline V gene. The CDR3 loop spans 15 amino acids. As DNA, the CDR3 is TGTGCCAGCAGCAGCTCCAGGAGCCCTAACCGGATGGCTTTCTTT. This sequence encodes CASSSSRSPNRMAFF.

The table lists this clonotype with many counts. The chain carries TRBV6-2 or TRBV6-3 and TRBJ2-1; D gene unclear. Germline V lookup: CDR1 MNHEY, CDR2 SVGEGT. Trimming removed 6 bases at V and 10 bases at J, with 10 bases between. The CDR3 loop spans 11 amino acids. Here the CDR3 reads CASSSHGEQFF. The DNA of the CDR3 is TGTGCCAGCAGCTCCCATGGAGAGCAGTTCTTC.

This clonotype was seen a single time. The CDR3 spells CASSLANAGGYTF. The CDR3 DNA is TGTGCCAGCAGCTTAGCCAACGCTGGTGGCTACACCTTC. The chain links TRBV7-2 to TRBJ1-2; D is undetermined. Trimming pared 0 bases from V and 7 bases from J, leaving 9 bases between. Per the germline V gene, CDR1 is SGHTA and CDR2 is FQGNSA. This CDR3 spans 13 amino acids.

This clonotype was recorded at least ten times. The J gene is TRBJ2-1, the V gene TRBV7-2, with 12 bases matching TRBD2. Germline V gene data show CDR1 as SGHTA and CDR2 as FQGNSA. V shed 5 bases, J shed 4 bases, and the junction held 3 bases outside the gene matches. This CDR3 is built from 15 residues. In nucleotides, the CDR3 is TGTGCCAGCAGCCGGACTAGCGGGGATTACAATGAGCAGTTCTTC. Translated: CASSRTSGDYNEQFF.

This clonotype was counted only a few times. The CDR3 region has the DNA TGTGCCACCAGTTCGGGGGCGGGCGACACTGAAGCTTTCTTT. The encoded protein is CATSSGAGDTEAFF. The chain joins TRBV24-1 to TRBJ1-1, with D perhaps matching TRBD1 (6 bases). Per germline, CDR1 KGHDR and CDR2 SFDVKD. V lost 6 bases to trimming and J lost 3 bases, with 13 bases between them. The CDR3 is 14 amino acids.

Ten or more counts support this clonotype. The chain employs TRBV20-1 and TRBJ2-2, with 7 bases identical to TRBD1. The germline V gene encodes CDR1 DFQATT and CDR2 SNEGSKA (reference sequence). V was pared by 4 bases and J by 3 bases, with 8 bases of the junction left unmatched. The CDR3 is 15 amino acids. CDR3 nucleotide sequence: TGCAGTGCTAAACTACAGGGGACGGACACCGGGGAGCTGTTTTTT. It encodes CSAKLQGTDTGELFF.

This clonotype has just a few counts. This sequence joins TRBV5-1 and TRBJ2-7; D ambiguous. Germline CDR1 is SGHRS and CDR2 is YFSETQ. The CDR3 extends over 13 amino acids. Trimming took 0 bases from V and 6 from J, leaving 10 bases between them. The CDR3 here is CASSLGSLSEQYF. The CDR3 coding sequence is TGCGCCAGCAGCTTGGGAAGTCTATCCGAGCAGTACTTC.